This TCR beta chain was found in a study of T cells after yellow fever vaccination (dated by TCRdb to between 2018 and 2020). Regarding the study in general: The SMART-Seq v4 Ultra Low Input RNA kit was used to prepare libraries from fractions with low cell numbers. To follow T-cell clones before and after both primary and booster YFV17D yellow fever vaccination, bulk TCR alpha and beta repertoires underwent longitudinal sequencing. Two healthy male donors, one aged 18 to 29 and one aged 30 to 40 years, made up the cohort. Bulk PBMC replicates and cell subsets were isolated from blood drawn at multiple timepoints before and after both primary and secondary immunization.

About this clonotype: Base qualities are not recorded, but no much larger clone differs from it by a single base.

This specimen's treatment or condition label, interpreted: live attenuated yellow fever vaccine strain. A standard Ficoll-Paque protocol was used to isolate PBMCs from peripheral blood. Epitope-specific CD8 T cells were sorted with a dextramer loaded with the yellow fever NS4B epitope peptide, together with anti-CD3 and anti-CD8 staining. TriZol was used to extract RNA from bulk PBMCs, from CD4 and CD8 fractions, and from dextramer-positive and dextramer-negative fractions. Looking up the germline V gene yields CDR1 LGHNA and CDR2 YNFKEQ. The CDR3 goes from the cysteine to the phenylalanine over 15 residues. Only the CDR3 portion is preserved as DNA: 45 bases, with reading frame beginning at the first base. Germline trimming amounts to 3 bases on V and 0 bases on J, with 1 as the count of junction bases outside the gene matches. TCR cDNA was synthesized by 5'RACE template switching, through which a universal primer site and unique molecular identifiers were introduced. Priming of cDNA synthesis was performed from both the TCR alpha and TCR beta constant segments. Libraries were amplified in two PCR steps, with sample barcodes and sequencing adapters added in the second step. Sequencing of libraries was performed on Illumina HiSeq 2500 (2x100 bp) or NovaSeq (2x150 bp). Per the original workflow: MIGEC was used to demultiplex reads and collapse the reads into UMI consensus sequences, and MiXCR was used for V(D)J alignment. Clonotypes responding to the vaccine were identified with edgeR on replicate PBMC samples, with the criteria of FDR below 0.01 and a log2 fold change above 5 up to day 15. CD4 or CD8 identity was assigned to each bulk clonotype according to whether the clonotype was present at higher abundance in the sequenced CD4 repertoire or the sequenced CD8 repertoire. Clonotypes enriched at least 10-fold in dextramer-positive versus dextramer-negative fractions were classed as NS4B-specific, and CD4-biased clonotypes were left out. In-frame beta chains were kept once TCRdb had trimmed the public reads at Q25 with fastp and called clones with MiXCR. For every CDR3 protein sequence, its rows merge into one entry that carries the most common genes and DNA. TCRdb, rather than the study authors, made the V and J calls. The sample table holds 50,000 to 65,000 distinct CDR3 sequences, of which 6.5% to 8.5% were seen once. The leading ten clones occupy 20% to 30% of the sample.

Study-wide conclusions, independent of this receptor: A small fraction of clonotypes appeared in both the CD4 and CD8 compartments, likely as a result of convergent recombination. Because abundant contaminating clonotypes from the bulk population could be contained in FACS-sorted repertoires, computational filtering was required. After the booster, most clones that had expanded after primary vaccination were detected again (about 97% of CD4 and around 88% of CD8), suggesting broad maintenance of memory. Because the study included only two donors, the extent to which the findings can be generalized is limited. Compared with the primary T-cell response, the secondary T-cell response was faster but weaker, reaching its peak on day 5 rather than on day 15.

The sample was CD8+ T cells not binding an NS4B(214-222) dextramer, sorted from PBMCs, taken roughly 47 days after the first yellow fever vaccination. The cell subset or site tag for this specimen amounts to: NS4B epitope dextramer-negative CD8 T cells. The chain is assembled from TRBV4-2 and TRBJ2-2, with 7 junctional bases fitting TRBD1. The sequence was obtained from a man aged 18 to 30 who received the YFV17D yellow fever vaccine. The nucleotide sequence reads as follows: TGTGCCAGCAGCCAGGGACAGCCGAACACCGGGGAGCTGTTTTTT. This encodes CASSQGQPNTGELFF.